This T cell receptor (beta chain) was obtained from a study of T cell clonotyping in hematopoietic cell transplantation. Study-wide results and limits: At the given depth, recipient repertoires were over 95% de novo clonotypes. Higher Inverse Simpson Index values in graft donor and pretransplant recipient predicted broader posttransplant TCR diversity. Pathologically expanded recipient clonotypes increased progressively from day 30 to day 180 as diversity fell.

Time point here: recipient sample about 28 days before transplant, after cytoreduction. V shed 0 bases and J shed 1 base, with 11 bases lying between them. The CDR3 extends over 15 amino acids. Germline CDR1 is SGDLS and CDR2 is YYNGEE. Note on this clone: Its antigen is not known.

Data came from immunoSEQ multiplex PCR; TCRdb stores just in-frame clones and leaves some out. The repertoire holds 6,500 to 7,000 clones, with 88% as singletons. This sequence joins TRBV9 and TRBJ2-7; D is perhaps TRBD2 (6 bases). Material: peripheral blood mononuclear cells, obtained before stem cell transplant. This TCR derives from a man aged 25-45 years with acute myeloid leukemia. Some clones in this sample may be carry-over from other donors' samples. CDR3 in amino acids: CASSVEPGASYEQYF. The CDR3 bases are TGTGCCAGCAGCGTAGAGCCGGGAGCGTCCTACGAGCAGTACTTC. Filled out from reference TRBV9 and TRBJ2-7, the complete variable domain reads DSGVTQTPKHLITATGQRVTLRCSPRSGDLSVYWYQQSLDQGLQFLIQYYNGEERAKGNILERFSAQQFPDLHSELNLSSLELGDSALYFCASSVEPGASYEQYFGPGTRLTVT.